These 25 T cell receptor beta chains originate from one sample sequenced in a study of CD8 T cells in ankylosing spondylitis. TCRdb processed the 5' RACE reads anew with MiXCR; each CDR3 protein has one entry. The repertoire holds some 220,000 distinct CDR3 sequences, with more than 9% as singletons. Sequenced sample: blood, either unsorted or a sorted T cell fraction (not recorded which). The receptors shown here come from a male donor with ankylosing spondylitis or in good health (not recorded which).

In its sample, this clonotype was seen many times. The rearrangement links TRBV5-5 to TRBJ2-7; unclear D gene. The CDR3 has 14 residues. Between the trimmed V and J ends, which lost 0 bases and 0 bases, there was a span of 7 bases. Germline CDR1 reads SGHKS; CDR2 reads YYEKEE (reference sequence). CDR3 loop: CASSLAVLSYEQYF. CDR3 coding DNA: TGTGCCAGCAGCTTGGCGGTGCTCTCCTACGAGCAGTACTTC.

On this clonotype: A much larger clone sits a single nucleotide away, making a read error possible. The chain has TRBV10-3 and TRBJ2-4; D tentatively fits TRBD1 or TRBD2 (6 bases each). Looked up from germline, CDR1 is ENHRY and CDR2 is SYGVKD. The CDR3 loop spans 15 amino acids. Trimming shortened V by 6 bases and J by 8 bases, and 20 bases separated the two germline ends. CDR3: CAIRGGRGPPHIQYF. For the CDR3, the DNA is TGTGCCATCAGGGGGGGCAGGGGACCGCCCCACATTCAGTACTTC.

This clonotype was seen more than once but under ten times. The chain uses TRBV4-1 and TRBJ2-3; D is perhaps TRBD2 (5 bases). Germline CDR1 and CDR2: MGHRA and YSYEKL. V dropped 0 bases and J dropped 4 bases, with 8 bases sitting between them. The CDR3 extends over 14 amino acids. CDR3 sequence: CASSQDHGADTQYF. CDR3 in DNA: TGCGCCAGCAGCCAAGATCACGGGGCAGATACGCAGTATTTT.

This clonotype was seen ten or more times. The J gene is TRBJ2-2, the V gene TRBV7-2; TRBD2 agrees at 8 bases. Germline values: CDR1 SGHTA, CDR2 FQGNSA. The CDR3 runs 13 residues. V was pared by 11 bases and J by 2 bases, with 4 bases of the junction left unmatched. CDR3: CAGAGENTGELFF. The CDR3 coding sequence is TGTGCCGGAGCGGGGGAAAACACCGGGGAGCTGTTTTTT. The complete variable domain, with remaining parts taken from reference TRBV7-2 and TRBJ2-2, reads GAGVSQSPSNKVTEKGKDVELRCDPISGHTALYWYRQSLGQGLEFLIYFQGNSAPDKSGLPSDRFSAERTGGSVSTLTIQRTQQEDSAVYLCAGAGENTGELFFGEGSRLTVL.

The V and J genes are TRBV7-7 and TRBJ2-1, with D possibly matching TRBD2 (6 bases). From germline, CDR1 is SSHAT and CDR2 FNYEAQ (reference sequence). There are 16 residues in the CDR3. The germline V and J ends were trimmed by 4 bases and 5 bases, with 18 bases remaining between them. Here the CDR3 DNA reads TGTGCCAGCAGCTCAGAATTCGGCGGGAAGGACAATGAGCAGTTCTTC. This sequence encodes CASSSEFGGKDNEQFF.

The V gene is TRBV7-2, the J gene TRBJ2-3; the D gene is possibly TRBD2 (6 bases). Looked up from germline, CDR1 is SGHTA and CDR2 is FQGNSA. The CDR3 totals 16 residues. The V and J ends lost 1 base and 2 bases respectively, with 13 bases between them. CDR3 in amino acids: CASSLVVGEVTDTQYF. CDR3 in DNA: TGTGCCAGCAGCTTAGTAGTCGGGGAGGTCACAGATACGCAGTATTTT.

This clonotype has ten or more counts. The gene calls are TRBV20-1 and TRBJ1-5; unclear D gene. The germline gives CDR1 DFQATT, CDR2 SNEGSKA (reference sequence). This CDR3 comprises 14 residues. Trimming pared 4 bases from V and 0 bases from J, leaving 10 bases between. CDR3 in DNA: TGCAGTGCTACCTTGGGGTATAGCAATCAGCCCCAGCATTTT. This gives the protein CSATLGYSNQPQHF.

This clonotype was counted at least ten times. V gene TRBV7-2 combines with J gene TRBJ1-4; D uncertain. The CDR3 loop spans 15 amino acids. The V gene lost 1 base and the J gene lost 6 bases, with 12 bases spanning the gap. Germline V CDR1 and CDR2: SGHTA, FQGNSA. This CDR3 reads CASSLGRGGDEKLFF. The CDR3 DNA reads TGTGCCAGCAGCTTAGGCCGGGGTGGGGATGAAAAACTGTTTTTT. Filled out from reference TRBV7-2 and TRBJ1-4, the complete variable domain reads GAGVSQSPSNKVTEKGKDVELRCDPISGHTALYWYRQSLGQGLEFLIYFQGNSAPDKSGLPSDRFSAERTGGSVSTLTIQRTQQEDSAVYLCASSLGRGGDEKLFFGSGTQLSVL.

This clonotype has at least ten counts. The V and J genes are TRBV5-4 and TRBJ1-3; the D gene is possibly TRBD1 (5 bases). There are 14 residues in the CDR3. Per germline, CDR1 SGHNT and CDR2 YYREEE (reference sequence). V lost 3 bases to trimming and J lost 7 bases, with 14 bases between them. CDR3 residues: CASSWGGTWNTIYF. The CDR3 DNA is TGTGCCAGCAGCTGGGGGGGGACCTGGAACACCATATATTTT.

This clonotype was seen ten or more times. The CDR3 nucleotides are TGTGCCAGCAGTGAGTGGACTTTGGGAGATACGCAGTATTTT. Its translation: CASSEWTLGDTQYF. The rearrangement links TRBV2 to TRBJ2-3; D is perhaps TRBD2 (5 bases). The germline CDR1 and CDR2 sequences are SNHLY and FYNNEI. CDR3 length: 14 amino acids. V lost 3 bases and J 5 bases, leaving 12 bases between the germline ends.

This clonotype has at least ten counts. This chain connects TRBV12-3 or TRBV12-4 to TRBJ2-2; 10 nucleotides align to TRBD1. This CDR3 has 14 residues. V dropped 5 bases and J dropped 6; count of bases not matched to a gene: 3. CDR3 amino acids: CASSETGGPGELFF. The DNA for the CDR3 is TGTGCCAGCAGTGAGACAGGGGGCCCCGGGGAGCTGTTTTTT.

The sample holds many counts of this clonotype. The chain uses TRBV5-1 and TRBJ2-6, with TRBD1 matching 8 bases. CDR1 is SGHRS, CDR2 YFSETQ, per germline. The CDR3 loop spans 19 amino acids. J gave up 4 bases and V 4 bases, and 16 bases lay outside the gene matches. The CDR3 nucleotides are TGCGCCAGCAGCAACCCGTCCGGGACAGGAGGAACCGGGGCCAACGTCCTGACTTTC. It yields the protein CASSNPSGTGGTGANVLTF.

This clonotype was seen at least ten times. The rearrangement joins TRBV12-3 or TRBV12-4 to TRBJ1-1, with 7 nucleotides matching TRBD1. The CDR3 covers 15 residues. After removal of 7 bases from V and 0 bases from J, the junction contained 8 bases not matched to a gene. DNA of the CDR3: TGTGCCAGCACCCCAGCGACAGGGATGAACACTGAAGCTTTCTTT. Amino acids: CASTPATGMNTEAFF.

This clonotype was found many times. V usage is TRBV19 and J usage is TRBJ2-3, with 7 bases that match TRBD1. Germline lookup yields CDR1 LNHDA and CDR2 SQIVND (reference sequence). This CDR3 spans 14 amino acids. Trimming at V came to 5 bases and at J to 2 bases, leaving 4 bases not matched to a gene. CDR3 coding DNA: TGTGCCAGTAGTCCCACAGGGGCCACAGATACGCAGTATTTT. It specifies CASSPTGATDTQYF.

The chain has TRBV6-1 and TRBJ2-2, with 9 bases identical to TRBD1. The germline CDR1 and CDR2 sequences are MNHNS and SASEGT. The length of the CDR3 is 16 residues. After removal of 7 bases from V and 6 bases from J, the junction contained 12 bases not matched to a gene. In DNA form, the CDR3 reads TGTGCCAGCATCCCCGCCGGGACAGGGAATGCCGGGGAGCTGTTTTTT. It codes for CASIPAGTGNAGELFF.

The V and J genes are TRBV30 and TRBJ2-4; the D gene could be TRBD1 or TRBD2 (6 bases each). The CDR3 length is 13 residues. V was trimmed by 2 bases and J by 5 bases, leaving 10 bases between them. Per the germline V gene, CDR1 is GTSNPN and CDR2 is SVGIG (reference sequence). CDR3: CAWSTGGQNIQYF. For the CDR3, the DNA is TGTGCCTGGAGTACCGGGGGCCAAAACATTCAGTACTTC.

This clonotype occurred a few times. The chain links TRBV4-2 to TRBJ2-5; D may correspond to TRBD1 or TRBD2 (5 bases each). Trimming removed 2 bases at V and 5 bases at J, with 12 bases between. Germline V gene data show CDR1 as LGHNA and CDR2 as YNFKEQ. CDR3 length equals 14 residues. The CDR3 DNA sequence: TGTGCCAGCAGCCAACCCGGGGCAGGGGAGACCCAGTACTTC. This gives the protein CASSQPGAGETQYF.

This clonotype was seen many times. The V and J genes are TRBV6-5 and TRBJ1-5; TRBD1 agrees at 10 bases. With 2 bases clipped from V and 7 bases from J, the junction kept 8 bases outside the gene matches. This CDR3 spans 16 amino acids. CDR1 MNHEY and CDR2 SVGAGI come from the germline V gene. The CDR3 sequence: CASSYMGTGASQPQHF. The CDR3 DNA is TGTGCCAGCAGTTACATGGGGACAGGGGCATCCCAGCCCCAGCATTTT.

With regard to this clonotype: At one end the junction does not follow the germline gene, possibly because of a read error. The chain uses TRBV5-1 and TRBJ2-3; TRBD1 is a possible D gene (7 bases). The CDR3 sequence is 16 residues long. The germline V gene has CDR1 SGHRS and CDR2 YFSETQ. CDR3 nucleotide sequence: TGCGCCAACAGCTTGAGACAGGGAGGAGGCACAGATACGCAGTATTTT. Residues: CANSLRQGGGTDTQYF.

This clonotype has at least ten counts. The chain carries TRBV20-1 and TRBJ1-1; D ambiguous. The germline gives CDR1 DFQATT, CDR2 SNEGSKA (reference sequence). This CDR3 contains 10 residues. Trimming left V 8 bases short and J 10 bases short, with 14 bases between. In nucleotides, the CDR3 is TGCAGTATTAGCCCCGTGGTAGCTTTCTTT. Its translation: CSISPVVAFF.

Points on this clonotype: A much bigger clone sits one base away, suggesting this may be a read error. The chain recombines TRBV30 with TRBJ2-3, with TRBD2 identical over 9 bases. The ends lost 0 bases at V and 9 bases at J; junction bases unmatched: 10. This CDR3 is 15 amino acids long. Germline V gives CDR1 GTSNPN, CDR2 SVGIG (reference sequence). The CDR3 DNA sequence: TGTGCCTGGAGTGTCGTAGCAGGCGGGGGGGCGACGCAGTATTTT. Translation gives CAWSVVAGGGATQYF. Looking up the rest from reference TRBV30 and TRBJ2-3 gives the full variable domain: SQTIHQWPATLVQPVGSPLSLECTVEGTSNPNLYWYRQAAGRGLQLLFYSVGIGQISSEVPQNLSASRPQDRQFILSSKKLLLSDSGFYLCAWSVVAGGGATQYFGPGTRLTVL.

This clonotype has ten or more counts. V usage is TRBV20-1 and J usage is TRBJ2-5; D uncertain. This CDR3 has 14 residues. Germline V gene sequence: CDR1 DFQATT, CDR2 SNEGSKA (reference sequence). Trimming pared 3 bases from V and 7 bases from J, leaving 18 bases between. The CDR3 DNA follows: TGCAGTGCTAGGGCGCCGGACCTAGGCGGGACCCAGTACTTC. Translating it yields CSARAPDLGGTQYF.

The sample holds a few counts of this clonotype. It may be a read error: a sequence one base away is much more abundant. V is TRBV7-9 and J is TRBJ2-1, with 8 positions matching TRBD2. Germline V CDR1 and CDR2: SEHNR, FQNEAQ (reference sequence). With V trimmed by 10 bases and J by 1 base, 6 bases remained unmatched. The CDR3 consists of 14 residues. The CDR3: CANSTGGSYNEQFF. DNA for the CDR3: TGTGCCAACAGTACGGGAGGGTCCTACAATGAGCAGTTCTTC.

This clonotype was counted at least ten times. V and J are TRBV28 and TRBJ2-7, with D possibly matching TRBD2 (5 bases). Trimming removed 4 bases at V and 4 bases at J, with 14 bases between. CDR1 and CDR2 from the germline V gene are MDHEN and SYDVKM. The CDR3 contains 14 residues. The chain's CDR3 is CASSSAGPLYEQYF. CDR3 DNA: TGTGCCAGCAGTTCCGCGGGTCCCCTATACGAGCAGTACTTC.

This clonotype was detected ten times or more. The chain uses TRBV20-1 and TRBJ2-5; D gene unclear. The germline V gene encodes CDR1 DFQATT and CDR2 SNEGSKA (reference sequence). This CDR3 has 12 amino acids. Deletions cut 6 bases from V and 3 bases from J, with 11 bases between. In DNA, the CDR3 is TGCAGTGCCCACCTTATAGAAGAGACCCAGTACTTC. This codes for CSAHLIEETQYF.